This entry is about one TCR beta chain. Clones were read by immunoSEQ multiplex PCR, and TCRdb kept only the in-frame ones, dropping some. Among about 130,000 clones, 75% to 90% were seen once, and the ten largest hold approximately 20%. These data belong to a study of blood T cell repertoires in COVID-19. CDR1 SEHNR and CDR2 FQNEAQ come from the germline V gene (reference sequence). Losses at the gene ends were 5 bases for V and 4 bases for J; bases not matched to a gene: 7. The CDR3 is 14 amino acids. This chain connects TRBV7-9 to TRBJ2-5, with 7 positions matching TRBD1. The sequenced sample consisted of PBMCs or T cells enriched from blood (not recorded which). This clonotype was sampled from a man aged 25 to 45 who had recovered from COVID-19. The CDR3 DNA reads TGTGCCAGCAGCCCAAGACAGGGATCAGAGACCCAGTACTTC. It encodes CASSPRQGSETQYF.